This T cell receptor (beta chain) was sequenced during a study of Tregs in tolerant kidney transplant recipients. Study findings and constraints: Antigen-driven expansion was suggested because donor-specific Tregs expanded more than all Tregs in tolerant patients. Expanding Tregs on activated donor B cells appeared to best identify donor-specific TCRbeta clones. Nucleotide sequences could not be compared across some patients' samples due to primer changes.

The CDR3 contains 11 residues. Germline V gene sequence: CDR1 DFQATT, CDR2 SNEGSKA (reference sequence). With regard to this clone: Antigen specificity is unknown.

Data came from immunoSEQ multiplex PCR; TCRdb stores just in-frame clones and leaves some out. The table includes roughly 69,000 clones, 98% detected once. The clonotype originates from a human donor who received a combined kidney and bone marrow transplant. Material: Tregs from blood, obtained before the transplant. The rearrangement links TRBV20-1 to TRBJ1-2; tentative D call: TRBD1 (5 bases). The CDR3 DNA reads TGCAGCCCAGGCCGGGGGTATGGCTACACCTTC. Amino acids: CSPGRGYGYTF.